This TCR beta chain was identified in a study of T cell repertoires in aging, cancer and after chemotherapy. The CDR3 contains 13 residues. Trimming shortened V by 1 base and J by 0 bases, and 3 bases separated the two germline ends. Rearranged V-D-J TRB sequences were amplified with a mixed TRB-A/B primer pool. TCRdb re-called the multiplex PCR reads with MiXCR, one entry per CDR3 protein. The sample includes 13,000 or so distinct CDR3 sequences, under 30% of them seen just once. Amplification of TCR beta used genomic DNA extracted from peripheral blood. This clonotype was sampled from a human donor in good health. The sequencing input was blood. This sequence joins TRBV12-3 or TRBV12-4 and TRBJ1-1; D call uncertain. CDR3 region: CASSLEMNTEAFF. Written as DNA, the CDR3 is TGTGCCAGCAGTTTAGAGATGAACACTGAAGCTTTCTTT.